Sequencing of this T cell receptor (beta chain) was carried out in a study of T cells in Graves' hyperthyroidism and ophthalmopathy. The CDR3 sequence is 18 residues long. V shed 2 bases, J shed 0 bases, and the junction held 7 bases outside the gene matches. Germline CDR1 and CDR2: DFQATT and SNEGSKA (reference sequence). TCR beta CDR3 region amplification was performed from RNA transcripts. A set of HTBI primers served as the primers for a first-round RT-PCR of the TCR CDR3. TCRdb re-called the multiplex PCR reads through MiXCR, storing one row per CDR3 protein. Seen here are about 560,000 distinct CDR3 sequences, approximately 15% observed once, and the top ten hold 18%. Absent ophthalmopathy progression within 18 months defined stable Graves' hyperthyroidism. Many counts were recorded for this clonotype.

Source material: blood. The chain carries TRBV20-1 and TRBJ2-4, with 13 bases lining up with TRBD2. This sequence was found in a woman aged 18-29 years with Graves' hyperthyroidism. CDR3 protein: CSARLTSGRAVAKNIQYF. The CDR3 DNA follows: TGCAGTGCTAGATTAACTAGCGGGAGGGCCGTAGCCAAAAACATTCAGTACTTC.